Shown below are 25 T cell receptor beta chains from a single sample sequenced in a study of shared clonotypes between healthy human individuals. The assay was immunoSEQ multiplex PCR, and TCRdb's table has in-frame clones only and misses some. The sample consists of about 1 million clones, 78% of them appearing once. Sequencing was done on a sample of memory CD4+ T cells from PBMCs. Specified subset: CD45RA-negative fraction. Receptors originate from a man between 18 and 35 years old in good health. Some clones in this sample may be carry-over from other donors' samples.

This clone was seen more than once but under ten times. The genes are TRBV10-3 and TRBJ1-3; D not certain. Trimming took off 5 bases at V and 1 base at J, with 12 bases between the two ends. CDR1 is ENHRY, CDR2 SYGVKD, per germline. The CDR3 has 15 amino acids. The CDR3 region is CAISKDMSSGNTIYF. The CDR3 DNA follows: TGTGCCATCAGTAAAGACATGTCTTCTGGAAACACCATATATTTT.

The chain has TRBV30 and TRBJ2-1, with 7 bases identical to TRBD1. This CDR3 comprises 14 residues. With 2 bases clipped from V and 1 base from J, the junction kept 2 bases outside the gene matches. Germline-derived CDR1 and CDR2 are GTSNPN and SVGIG (reference sequence). CDR3 DNA sequence: TGTGCCTGGAGTAGGGGGCGGTCCTACAATGAGCAGTTCTTC. This gives the protein CAWSRGRSYNEQFF.

CDR3 coding DNA: TGTGCCAGCAGCTTCACCGCGGTAGACTACGAGCAGTACTTC. Amino acid sequence: CASSFTAVDYEQYF. The J gene is TRBJ2-7, the V gene TRBV7-2; no clear D gene. Trimming pared 3 bases from V and 3 bases from J, leaving 12 bases between. This CDR3 is built from 14 residues. Germline lookup yields CDR1 SGHTA and CDR2 FQGNSA.

The V and J genes are TRBV7-6 and TRBJ2-1; 7 bases fit TRBD2. The ends lost 2 bases at V and 2 bases at J; junction bases unmatched: 9. The CDR3 is made up of 17 amino acids. The germline V gene has CDR1 SGHVS and CDR2 FNYEAQ. The CDR3 here is CASSLLSREATYNEQFF. CDR3 sequence (DNA): TGTGCCAGCAGCTTATTATCCCGGGAGGCAACCTACAATGAGCAGTTCTTC.

The chain links TRBV7-2 to TRBJ1-3, with D uncertain. With 1 base removed from V and 8 bases from J, the gap between germline ends came to 9 bases. CDR1 and CDR2 (germline): SGHTA, FQGNSA. CDR3 size: 13 residues. Here the CDR3 DNA reads TGTGCCAGCAGCTTAGAGGCCGGGGACACCATATATTTT. This codes for CASSLEAGDTIYF.

The rearrangement uses TRBV28 and TRBJ2-3; D assignment may be TRBD1 or TRBD2 (5 bases each). V was pared by 1 base and J by 7 bases, with 24 bases between. CDR3 length: 18 amino acids. Germline values: CDR1 MDHEN, CDR2 SYDVKM. CDR3 bases: TGTGCCAGCAGTTTATCCGGTTCGGGGCCAATTCCGTCCTATACGCAGTATTTT. Translating gives CASSLSGSGPIPSYTQYF.

The V and J genes are TRBV5-5 and TRBJ2-3; tentative D call: TRBD2 (5 bases). Germline V gene sequence: CDR1 SGHKS, CDR2 YYEKEE (reference sequence). Trimming removed 2 bases at V and 2 bases at J, with 9 bases between. The CDR3 sequence is 14 residues long. The CDR3 DNA reads TGTGCCAGCAGCTTACGGGATTACACAGATACGCAGTATTTT. It yields the protein CASSLRDYTDTQYF.

The chain employs TRBV5-1 and TRBJ2-5; TRBD2 agrees at 8 bases. Germline V gene lookup returns CDR1 SGHRS and CDR2 YFSETQ. The CDR3 totals 15 residues. The ends lost 0 bases at V and 4 bases at J; junction bases unmatched: 5. Written as DNA, the CDR3 is TGCGCCAGCAGCTTGGTCCTAGCGGGCTCAGAGACCCAGTACTTC. Its translation: CASSLVLAGSETQYF.

Worth noting for this clone: The identical CDR3 is also encoded by other nucleotide sequences in the sample. The gene calls are TRBV9 and TRBJ1-1; D is possibly TRBD1 (6 bases). CDR3 size: 17 residues. V lost 0 bases and J lost 0, with 15 bases in between. The germline V gene has CDR1 SGDLS and CDR2 YYNGEE. For the CDR3, the DNA is TGTGCCAGCAGCGTAGAGGGAGGTAGGGGGTTGAACACTGAAGCTTTCTTT. Translation gives CASSVEGGRGLNTEAFF.

The rearrangement links TRBV7-6 to TRBJ2-5; D remains ambiguous. Trimming left V 1 base short and J 10 bases short, with 10 bases between. CDR3 length: 12 amino acids. CDR1 is SGHVS and CDR2 is FNYEAQ in the germline V gene. Written as DNA, the CDR3 is TGTGCCAGCAGCTTAGGCCTGGGTATCCAGTACTTC. Its protein product is CASSLGLGIQYF.

V gene TRBV6-1 combines with J gene TRBJ2-1; the match to TRBD2 covers 9 bases. The CDR3 spans 15 residues. After removal of 3 bases from V and 6 bases from J, the junction contained 6 bases not matched to a gene. Germline V gene lookup returns CDR1 MNHNS and CDR2 SASEGT. Here the CDR3 DNA reads TGTGCCAGCAGTGAGAGCGGGAGGCGAGGCAATGAGCAGTTCTTC. Its protein is CASSESGRRGNEQFF.

The chain combines TRBV19 with TRBJ1-5; the D gene is possibly TRBD1 (5 bases). The CDR3 has 13 amino acids. Germline CDR1 reads LNHDA; CDR2 reads SQIVND (reference sequence). V gave up 8 bases and J gave up 5 bases, with 13 bases separating them. CDR3: CASSLGADQPQHF. In DNA, the CDR3 is TGTGCCAGTTCACTAGGGGCGGATCAGCCCCAGCATTTT.

The V gene is TRBV6-1, the J gene TRBJ2-7; D might be TRBD1 or TRBD2, each matching 5 bases. Germline values: CDR1 MNHNS, CDR2 SASEGT. Deletions cut 8 bases from V and 0 bases from J, with 14 bases between. The CDR3 has 14 amino acids. The CDR3 loop is CASHWTGGSYEQYF. The CDR3 bases are TGTGCCAGCCATTGGACTGGGGGCTCCTACGAGCAGTACTTC.

The table lists this clone with a few counts. V is TRBV19 and J is TRBJ1-2; D remains unclear. V gave up 1 base and J gave up 10 bases, with 16 bases separating them. The CDR3 has 14 amino acids. Germline values: CDR1 LNHDA, CDR2 SQIVND (reference sequence). CDR3 amino acids: CASSIVVRERNYTF. The CDR3 bases are TGTGCCAGTAGTATAGTTGTCCGGGAGAGGAACTACACCTTC.

The genes are TRBV28 and TRBJ2-5; 8 bases fit TRBD1. The DNA end lines up better with TRBJ2-7; the J call may be wrong. CDR1 and CDR2 (germline): MDHEN, SYDVKM. The CDR3 runs to 14 residues. CDR3 sequence (DNA): TGTGCCAGCACCTCCGGACAGGGAGCCTACGAGCAGTACTTC. Translating it yields CASTSGQGAYEQYF.

The rearrangement uses TRBV28 and TRBJ2-7, with 10 bases fitting TRBD2. Per germline, CDR1 MDHEN and CDR2 SYDVKM. J lost 4 bases, V lost 6 bases, and 9 bases had no gene match. The CDR3 extends over 15 amino acids. CDR3 in DNA: TGTGCCAGCAGCTACTCCGGGACTAGCGAATACGAGCAGTACTTC. Amino acids: CASSYSGTSEYEQYF.

The table lists this clone with many counts. The V and J genes are TRBV27 and TRBJ2-2, with TRBD2 identical over 14 bases. Looked up from germline, CDR1 is MNHEY and CDR2 is SMNVEV (reference sequence). Germline trimming cut 6 bases from V and 1 base from J; bases unmatched to any gene: 4. The CDR3 consists of 17 residues. CDR3 in amino acids: CASRRGTSGRNTGELFF. In DNA form, the CDR3 reads TGTGCCAGCAGACGAGGGACTAGCGGGAGGAACACCGGGGAGCTGTTTTTT.

The rearrangement joins TRBV27 to TRBJ2-7; D not resolved. Germline CDR1 is MNHEY and CDR2 is SMNVEV (reference sequence). CDR3 length equals 14 residues. V lost 2 bases and J 3 bases, leaving 11 bases between the germline ends. CDR3 in amino acids: CASSLNGANYEQYF. The CDR3 DNA follows: TGTGCCAGCAGTTTAAATGGAGCAAACTACGAGCAGTACTTC.

The V call is TRBV4-1, the J call TRBJ1-3; 8 positions agree with TRBD1. The CDR3 sequence is 15 residues long. V lost 4 bases to trimming and J lost 4 bases; unmatched junction nucleotides: 6. Germline V gene sequence: CDR1 MGHRA, CDR2 YSYEKL. CDR3 DNA: TGCGCCAGCAGCCGACTGGACAGGGAAGGAAACACCATATATTTT. Encoded protein: CASSRLDREGNTIYF.

In this sample, this clone turned up a few times. This chain links TRBV15 with TRBJ2-5, with D hard to call. The CDR3 consists of 12 residues. The germline V gene has CDR1 LNHNV and CDR2 YYDKDF (reference sequence). The ends were cut back, 5 bases at V and 8 bases at J, with 12 bases in the middle. For the CDR3, the DNA is TGTGCCACCAGCGGGCCTGAAGGTACCCAGTACTTC. It specifies CATSGPEGTQYF.

This chain joins TRBV5-1 and TRBJ2-1; 11 positions match TRBD2. CDR1 SGHRS and CDR2 YFSETQ come from the germline V gene. The CDR3 is 21 residues long. V shed 3 bases and J 4 bases; nucleotides not matched to a gene: 21. The CDR3 spells CASSSITGRLAGWDIYNEQFF. The CDR3 DNA reads TGCGCCAGCAGCTCGATTACAGGGAGACTAGCGGGATGGGATATATACAATGAGCAGTTCTTC.

The gene calls are TRBV7-2 and TRBJ1-1; no definite D call. The CDR3 is 13 residues long. With 2 bases removed from V and 8 bases from J, the gap between germline ends came to 12 bases. Germline CDR1 and CDR2: SGHTA and FQGNSA. CDR3 in amino acids: CASSLYTRIEAFF. The CDR3 DNA reads TGTGCCAGCAGCTTATACACAAGAATAGAAGCTTTCTTT.

The J gene is TRBJ2-2, the V gene TRBV7-2; TRBD1 aligns across 9 bases. The CDR3 spans 17 residues. The V segment lost 5 bases and the J segment 4 bases; nucleotides outside the gene matches: 11. The V gene's germline CDR1 is SGHTA and CDR2 FQGNSA. The CDR3 protein is CASSRNPGTGPTGELFF. The CDR3 DNA follows: TGTGCCAGCAGCCGTAACCCCGGGACAGGGCCCACCGGGGAGCTGTTTTTT. Full variable domain (remainder filled in from reference TRBV7-2 and TRBJ2-2): GAGVSQSPSNKVTEKGKDVELRCDPISGHTALYWYRQSLGQGLEFLIYFQGNSAPDKSGLPSDRFSAERTGGSVSTLTIQRTQQEDSAVYLCASSRNPGTGPTGELFFGEGSRLTVL.

There are a few counts of this clone. V is TRBV7-2 and J is TRBJ1-2, with 8 bases matching TRBD1. The CDR3 totals 13 residues. Germline loops: CDR1 SGHTA, CDR2 FQGNSA. Germline trimming cut 5 bases from V and 4 bases from J; bases unmatched to any gene: 3. Here the CDR3 reads CASSPGQVYGYTF. The CDR3 DNA reads TGTGCCAGCAGCCCGGGACAGGTCTATGGCTACACCTTC.

This clone was counted once. The V and J genes are TRBV2 and TRBJ2-3; the D gene is possibly TRBD2 (5 bases). The CDR3 length is 14 residues. Germline V gene sequence: CDR1 SNHLY, CDR2 FYNNEI. Trimming removed 3 bases from V and 0 bases from J, with 7 bases in between. In DNA form, the CDR3 reads TGTGCCAGCAGTGATGGCGGGAGCACAGATACGCAGTATTTT. This codes for CASSDGGSTDTQYF.